This paragraph covers one T cell receptor (beta chain) sequence. The antigen is unknown. This entry belongs to a study of post-analysis software for immune sequencing data. Study results and limitations: There were five TRBV segments more frequent in patients than controls, and TRBV5-6, TRBV5-1 and TRBV20-1 were among them. Those with multiple sclerosis, the patient group, showed significantly lower normalized Chao1 diversity than controls.

The CDR3 runs to 12 residues. Germline assignment: CDR1 SQVTM and CDR2 ANQGSEA. V lost 3 bases to trimming and J lost 5 bases, with 10 bases between them. Every TCR beta cDNA library bore unique molecular identifiers. TCRdb reanalysed the PCR reads using MiXCR and keeps one entry per CDR3 protein. The sample comprises about 820,000 distinct CDR3 sequences, roughly 50% of which are singletons, and approximately 4.2% rests with the top ten. The chain recombines TRBV29-1 with TRBJ1-1, with D perhaps matching TRBD1 (5 bases). The origin of this receptor is a girl aged 5-17 years with multiple sclerosis. The sample was blood. CDR3 DNA: TGCAGCGTTGACTCAGGGCGGACTGAAGCTTTCTTT. As protein: CSVDSGRTEAFF.